Sequencing of this T cell receptor beta chain was carried out in a study of response to subunit inactivated influenza vaccine. Study-wide findings and caveats: It was the authors' suggestion that each seasonal influenza vaccination recruits few new T cells.

From the RT-PCR reads, TCRdb called clonotypes with MiXCR, one entry per CDR3 protein. The repertoire holds about 650,000 distinct CDR3 sequences, about 14% seen once, with 6% to 9.5% in the top ten. In regard to this clonotype: Its antigen is unidentified.

Here the sequenced sample was PBMCs from blood, taken about 14 days before vaccination. The TCR sequence derives from a man aged 50-60 years who received an inactivated influenza vaccine.

The CDR3 sequence: CASSPPAGTDTQYF. DNA for the CDR3: TGTGCCAGCAGCCCCCCAGCGGGGACGGATACGCAGTATTTT. The chain employs TRBV7-2 and TRBJ2-3, with 7 bases matching TRBD2. Trimming took 5 bases from V and 6 from J; bases not matched to a gene: 8. Germline-derived CDR1 and CDR2 are SGHTA and FQGNSA. CDR3 size: 14 residues.